These 29 T cell receptor beta chains were sequenced from one sample in a study of vaccination effects on CD4 cells after COVID-19. ViraFEST used viral peptide pools to expand antigen-specific CD4+ T cells before sequencing. Subsequent to a culture period of 10 days, CD4+ T cells were isolated. The study found no prior SARS-CoV-2 infection in the vaccine recipients, who tested negative for nucleocapsid antibodies. No antigen has been assigned to these receptors. The data were produced by immunoSEQ multiplex PCR, yet TCRdb's version contains in-frame clones alone and is incomplete. The sample consists of around 63,000 clones, roughly 75% of them appearing once. The material sequenced was CD4+ T cells from PBMCs cultured with HCoV-OC43 spike peptides, taken before COVID-19 vaccination. Sample subset: HCoV-OC43 spike overlapping peptide pool stimulation. These receptors were obtained from a human donor who received a COVID-19 vaccine.

The chain carries TRBV2 and TRBJ2-3; TRBD2 might be the D (5 bases). Trimming removed 1 base from V and 0 bases from J, with 14 bases in between. The CDR3 has 17 amino acids. The germline gives CDR1 SNHLY, CDR2 FYNNEI. The DNA for the CDR3 is TGTGCCAGCAGTGAAGGGCCTAGCCTCGTAAGCACAGATACGCAGTATTTT. Amino acids: CASSEGPSLVSTDTQYF.

This chain joins TRBV5-1 and TRBJ2-7; D is undetermined. In germline, CDR1 is SGHRS, CDR2 YFSETQ. This CDR3 comprises 16 residues. V gave up 0 bases and J gave up 2 bases, with 15 bases separating them. The CDR3: CASSLGSAGGPYEQYV. Here the CDR3 DNA reads TGCGCCAGCAGCTTGGGATCGGCCGGTGGACCCTACGAGCAGTACGTC.

The chain recombines TRBV5-1 with TRBJ1-1, with TRBD1 matching 7 bases. This CDR3 has 15 amino acids. The germline gives CDR1 SGHRS, CDR2 YFSETQ. With V trimmed by 0 bases and J by 8 bases, 10 bases remained unmatched. The DNA of the CDR3 is TGCGCCAGCAGCTTGGCCGGGGACAGCCCCGAGGAAGCTTTCTTT. Protein product: CASSLAGDSPEEAFF.

The chain couples TRBV18 to TRBJ2-5, with D possibly TRBD1 on 7 matching bases. The CDR3 covers 15 residues. V gave up 4 bases and J gave up 2 bases, with 14 bases separating them. Looked up from germline, CDR1 is KGHSH and CDR2 is LQKENI. The CDR3 DNA is TGTGCCAGCTCACTCGGCAGGGGGGTGCAAGAGACCCAGTACTTC. The encoded protein is CASSLGRGVQETQYF.

This clone was seen once. The chain combines TRBV6-1 with TRBJ2-7, with D perhaps being TRBD1 or TRBD2 (5 bases each). Germline CDR1 MNHNS, CDR2 SASEGT. V was clipped by 3 bases and J by 4 bases, with 19 bases between them. The CDR3 is made up of 16 amino acids. The CDR3 nucleotides are TGTGCCAGCAGTGAGCCTAATTGGGGGACGAGGTACGAGCAGTACGTC. It is translated as CASSEPNWGTRYEQYV.

The chain uses TRBV5-4 and TRBJ2-2; a weak D match, TRBD2 (7 bases). This CDR3 is 15 amino acids long. Germline CDR1 is SGHNT and CDR2 is YYREEE (reference sequence). V lost 8 bases, J lost 6 bases, and 20 bases lay in between. CDR3 DNA: TGTGCCAGTACCTCCTTAAGGGGGGGATCCGGGGAGCTGTTTTTT. This sequence encodes CASTSLRGGSGELFF.

The chain is built from TRBV30 and TRBJ1-3; no clear D gene. CDR3 length: 11 amino acids. The germline gives CDR1 GTSNPN, CDR2 SVGIG (reference sequence). The V gene lost 2 bases and the J gene lost 4 bases, with 3 bases spanning the gap. Here the CDR3 reads CAWSTGNTIYF. The CDR3 DNA is TGTGCCTGGAGTACAGGAAACACCATATATTTT.

This clone was counted a few times. This sequence joins TRBV30 and TRBJ1-1; D uncertain. This CDR3 comprises 12 residues. Germline V lookup: CDR1 GTSNPN, CDR2 SVGIG (reference sequence). V was cut by 8 bases and J by 1 base, with 11 bases left in between. CDR3 in amino acids: CAARPGNTEAFF. As DNA, the CDR3 is TGTGCCGCAAGACCAGGGAACACTGAAGCTTTCTTT.

The chain joins TRBV9 to TRBJ2-5; 7 bases agree with TRBD1. This CDR3 comprises 15 residues. Germline CDR1 reads SGDLS; CDR2 reads YYNGEE. Germline trimming cut 3 bases from V and 3 bases from J; bases unmatched to any gene: 8. The CDR3 coding sequence is TGTGCCAGCAGCGGAGACACAGGGGCGGAAGAGACCCAGTACTTC. Its translation is CASSGDTGAEETQYF.

V usage is TRBV24-1 and J usage is TRBJ2-1; TRBD2 aligns across 8 bases. Germline lookup yields CDR1 KGHDR and CDR2 SFDVKD. There are 14 residues in the CDR3. V lost 9 bases to trimming and J lost 9 bases; unmatched junction nucleotides: 12. CDR3 coding DNA: TGTGCCACCGGACCGAGAGGACTAGCTGGTGAGCAGTTCTTC. Encoded protein: CATGPRGLAGEQFF.

The chain joins TRBV12-3 or TRBV12-4 to TRBJ1-2; 9 bases are shared with TRBD1. The CDR3 consists of 13 residues. Trimming removed 5 bases from V and 4 bases from J; junction bases left unmatched: 2. Written as DNA, the CDR3 is TGTGCCAGCAGTCGACAGGGGGGCTATGGCTACACCTTC. Encoded protein: CASSRQGGYGYTF.

This clone was seen once. This chain links TRBV7-2 with TRBJ1-2; D remains unclear. V lost 7 bases to trimming and J lost 1 base, with 16 bases between them. The CDR3 has 15 amino acids. Germline V gene data show CDR1 as SGHTA and CDR2 as FQGNSA. The CDR3 loop is CASTVHPRDNYGYTF. DNA of the CDR3: TGTGCCAGCACCGTTCATCCCAGAGATAACTATGGCTACACCTTC.

The V call is TRBV6-2 or TRBV6-3, the J call TRBJ2-1, with 8 bases identical to TRBD2. The junction had 7 bases not matched to a gene; V was cut back by 5 bases and J by 7 bases. From germline, CDR1 is MNHEY and CDR2 SVGEGT. The CDR3 contains 14 residues. CDR3 loop: CASSGGLASNEQFF. CDR3 DNA sequence: TGTGCCAGCAGTGGTGGACTAGCTAGTAATGAGCAGTTCTTC.

V is TRBV7-9 and J is TRBJ1-4; possibly TRBD1 for D (6 bases). Trimming left V 8 bases short and J 8 bases short, with 15 bases between. This CDR3 is built from 13 residues. Germline V gene data show CDR1 as SEHNR and CDR2 as FQNEAQ (reference sequence). The CDR3 DNA reads as TGTGCCAGCGGGCGACAGGCTGGGGAAAAACTGTTTTTT. Translating it yields CASGRQAGEKLFF.

The chain recombines TRBV30 with TRBJ2-1, with D uncertain. Trimming pared 1 base from V and 9 bases from J, leaving 7 bases between. The germline V gene has CDR1 GTSNPN and CDR2 SVGIG (reference sequence). The CDR3 is 11 amino acids. The CDR3 bases are TGTGCCTGGAGTGCACGAGGTGAGCAGTTCTTC. Its protein product is CAWSARGEQFF.

The genes are TRBV4-3 and TRBJ2-3; 7 bases fit TRBD2. The CDR3 has 16 amino acids. Germline V lookup: CDR1 LGHNA, CDR2 YSLEER. V lost 0 bases to trimming and J lost 3 bases; unmatched junction nucleotides: 6. CDR3 region: CASSQDGRAGTDTQYF. The CDR3 DNA sequence: TGCGCCAGCAGCCAAGATGGGAGGGCGGGTACAGATACGCAGTATTTT.

In this sample, this clone turned up a few times. V is TRBV5-1 and J is TRBJ1-1; D gene uncertain. V shed 3 bases and J shed 1 base, with 10 bases lying between them. The CDR3 is 14 residues long. Looked up from germline, CDR1 is SGHRS and CDR2 is YFSETQ. Here the CDR3 DNA reads TGCGCCAGCAGCTCCCCCGGCGGGAACACTGAAGCTTTCTTT. Amino acids: CASSSPGGNTEAFF.

V gene TRBV9 combines with J gene TRBJ1-2, with D perhaps TRBD1 (6 bases). This CDR3 comprises 13 residues. Trimming pared 6 bases from V and 5 bases from J, leaving 14 bases between. Germline V gene sequence: CDR1 SGDLS, CDR2 YYNGEE. CDR3 protein: CASTSGGGYGYTF. The CDR3 region has the DNA TGTGCCAGCACTTCGGGGGGCGGGTATGGCTACACCTTC.

In the case of this clone: One end of the junction varies from germline; a read error may be responsible. V usage is TRBV11-2 and J usage is TRBJ2-2, with D unresolved. Germline lookup yields CDR1 SGHAT and CDR2 FQNNGV. The CDR3 covers 13 residues. The CDR3 region has the DNA TGTGCCAGCACCTTAAGGGTCCTCGGGGAGCTGTTTTTT. Translation gives CASTLRVLGELFF.

This clone was detected a few times. V is TRBV5-4 and J is TRBJ2-1, with 10 bases lining up with TRBD2. V lost 2 bases to trimming and J lost 9 bases; unmatched junction nucleotides: 11. The CDR3 is 16 residues long. Germline-derived CDR1 and CDR2 are SGHNT and YYREEE (reference sequence). The chain's CDR3 is CASSFGPAGGPGEQFF. In DNA form, the CDR3 reads TGTGCCAGCAGCTTCGGGCCAGCGGGGGGGCCGGGTGAGCAGTTCTTC. The full variable domain, rest sourced from reference TRBV5-4 and TRBJ2-1, is ETGVTQSPTHLIKTRGQQVTLRCSSQSGHNTVSWYQQALGQGPQFIFQYYREEENGRGNFPPRFSGLQFPNYSSELNVNALELDDSALYLCASSFGPAGGPGEQFFGPGTRLTVL.

This chain joins TRBV5-8 and TRBJ2-1; 13 bases are shared with TRBD2. Germline V lookup: CDR1 SGHTS, CDR2 YDEGEE. The V and J ends lost 4 bases and 7 bases, in that order; junction bases with no gene match: 14. CDR3 length: 18 residues. CDR3 sequence: CASSQTYTSGGAGNEQFF. DNA for the CDR3: TGTGCCAGCAGCCAAACCTACACTAGCGGGGGGGCCGGGAATGAGCAGTTCTTC.

This sequence joins TRBV30 and TRBJ1-4, with D possibly TRBD1 on 5 matching bases. Trimming removed 1 base at V and 5 bases at J, with 8 bases between. The CDR3 runs 13 residues. CDR1 is GTSNPN and CDR2 is SVGIG in the germline V gene (reference sequence). The CDR3 sequence is CAWSGQINEKLFF. The CDR3 nucleotides are TGTGCCTGGAGTGGACAGATCAATGAAAAACTGTTTTTT. Combining the CDR3 with reference TRBV30 and TRBJ1-4 gives the whole variable domain SQTIHQWPATLVQPVGSPLSLECTVEGTSNPNLYWYRQAAGRGLQLLFYSVGIGQISSEVPQNLSASRPQDRQFILSSKKLLLSDSGFYLCAWSGQINEKLFFGSGTQLSVL.

The rearrangement joins TRBV6-1 to TRBJ2-7; a possible D gene is TRBD2 (6 bases). This CDR3 comprises 14 residues. V was shortened by 3 bases and J by 0 bases, with 9 bases between the two germline ends. Germline CDR1 and CDR2: MNHNS and SASEGT. CDR3 sequence: CASSDYGGSYEQYV. Here the CDR3 DNA reads TGTGCCAGCAGTGATTACGGGGGCTCCTACGAGCAGTACGTC.

This clone was picked up one time. The rearrangement uses TRBV12-3 or TRBV12-4 and TRBJ2-1, with a possible D match to TRBD2 (6 bases). The CDR3 is 13 residues long. V lost 6 bases to trimming and J lost 7 bases, with 13 bases between them. This CDR3 is CASRGGKGNEQFF. DNA of the CDR3: TGTGCCAGCAGGGGGGGTAAAGGAAATGAGCAGTTCTTC.

The V gene is TRBV2, the J gene TRBJ2-2; D might be TRBD1 or TRBD2, each matching 5 bases. The CDR3 is 18 amino acids. The V and J ends lost 5 bases and 5 bases respectively, with 24 bases between them. Germline CDR1 is SNHLY and CDR2 is FYNNEI. The CDR3 DNA sequence: TGTGCCAGCAGTTTTGCCAGACAGAGAACGGGAACGACCGGGGAGCTGTTTTTT. It specifies CASSFARQRTGTTGELFF.

This clone was observed a handful of times. CDR3 DNA: TGCGCCAGCAGCTTGGAGTCCCCCGATTTAAATGTGACAGATACGCAGTATTTT. Translation gives CASSLESPDLNVTDTQYF. The chain has TRBV5-1 and TRBJ2-3; unclear D gene. CDR1 and CDR2 from the germline V gene are SGHRS and YFSETQ. This CDR3 region has 18 residues. Trimming took off 0 bases at V and 3 bases at J, with 20 bases between the two ends.

This clone was seen repeatedly, ten times or more. Other DNA sequences within the sample encode an identical CDR3. The J gene is TRBJ1-2, the V gene TRBV9; D gene uncertain. The germline V gene has CDR1 SGDLS and CDR2 YYNGEE. This CDR3 has 14 amino acids. V lost 0 bases, J lost 2 bases, and 8 bases lay in between. In nucleotides, the CDR3 is TGTGCCAGCAGCGTAGAAGAGGGAAACTATGGCTACACCTTC. Amino acid sequence: CASSVEEGNYGYTF. Looking up the rest from reference TRBV9 and TRBJ1-2 gives the full variable domain: DSGVTQTPKHLITATGQRVTLRCSPRSGDLSVYWYQQSLDQGLQFLIQYYNGEERAKGNILERFSAQQFPDLHSELNLSSLELGDSALYFCASSVEEGNYGYTFGSGTRLTVV.

This clone was recorded a few times. The chain couples TRBV29-1 to TRBJ1-2; D gene unclear. V was shortened by 4 bases and J by 5 bases, with 8 bases between the two germline ends. The CDR3 is 11 amino acids. Germline V gene lookup returns CDR1 SQVTM and CDR2 ANQGSEA. The CDR3 DNA reads as TGCAGCGTTGGGACGCCGTATGGCTACACCTTC. Residues: CSVGTPYGYTF. The full variable domain, in which reference TRBV29-1 and TRBJ1-2 provide the parts outside the CDR3, is SAVISQKPSRDICQRGTSLTIQCQVDSQVTMMFWYRQQPGQSLTLIATANQGSEATYESGFVIDKFPISRPNLTFSTLTVSNMSPEDSSIYLCSVGTPYGYTFGSGTRLTVV.

This clone was counted between two and nine times. The rearrangement links TRBV7-8 to TRBJ1-3, with 7 bases fitting TRBD1. The CDR3 has 14 amino acids. Germline CDR1 and CDR2: SGHVS and FQNEAQ. Trimming at V came to 5 bases and at J to 4 bases, leaving 5 bases not matched to a gene. CDR3 nucleotide sequence: TGTGCCAGCAGCGCAACAGGGGTGGGAAACACCATATATTTT. Protein product: CASSATGVGNTIYF.